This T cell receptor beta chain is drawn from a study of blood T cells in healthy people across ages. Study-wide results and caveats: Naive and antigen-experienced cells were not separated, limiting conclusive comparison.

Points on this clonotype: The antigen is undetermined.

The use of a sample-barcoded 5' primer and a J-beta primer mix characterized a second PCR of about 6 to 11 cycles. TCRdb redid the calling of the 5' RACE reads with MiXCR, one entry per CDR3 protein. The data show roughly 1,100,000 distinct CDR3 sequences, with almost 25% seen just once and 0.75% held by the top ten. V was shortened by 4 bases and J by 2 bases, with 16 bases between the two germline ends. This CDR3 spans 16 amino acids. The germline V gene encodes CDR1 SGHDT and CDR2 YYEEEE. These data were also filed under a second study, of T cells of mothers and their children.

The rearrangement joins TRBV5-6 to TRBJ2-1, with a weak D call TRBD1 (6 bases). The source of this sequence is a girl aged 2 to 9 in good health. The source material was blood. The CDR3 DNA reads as TGTGCCAGCAGCGACCTTAAAAAGGGGGCCTACAATGAGCAGTTCTTC. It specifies CASSDLKKGAYNEQFF. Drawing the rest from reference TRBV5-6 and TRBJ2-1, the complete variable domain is DAGVTQSPTHLIKTRGQQVTLRCSPKSGHDTVSWYQQALGQGPQFIFQYYEEEERQRGNFPDRFSGHQFPNYSSELNVNALLLGDSALYLCASSDLKKGAYNEQFFGPGTRLTVL.